This is a list of T cell receptor beta chains from one sample in a study of cytomegalovirus exposure and HLA in healthy donors. The protocol was immunoSEQ multiplex PCR, while the TCRdb copy is restricted to in-frame clones and leaves out a portion. This table holds fewer than 200,000 clones, roughly 89% found once. The sample comprised PBMCs. Receptor source: a woman under 40 in good health and CMV-seronegative. CDR3s include the opening cysteine and the closing phenylalanine or tryptophan. Fields, in order: D gene, V gene, CDR3 length, clone size, J gene, CDR3 DNA, CDR3 protein. D genes are given only for firm matches. Size is omitted from some rows. Given values are once, few, many or a class for expanded clones.

d_call: TRBD2
v_call: TRBV10-3
cdr3_length: 17
clone_size: -
j_call: TRBJ2-3
cdr3_nt: TGTGCCATCAGTGACCAATCTGGACTAGGAAGCACAGATACGCAGTATTTT
cdr3_aa: CAISDQSGLGSTDTQYF

d_call: TRBD1
v_call: TRBV5-1
cdr3_length: 15
clone_size: -
j_call: TRBJ2-2
cdr3_nt: TGCGCCAGCAGCGCCCGGACAGGAAACACCGGGGAGCTGTTTTTT
cdr3_aa: CASSARTGNTGELFF

d_call: -
v_call: TRBV7-8
cdr3_length: 13
clone_size: -
j_call: TRBJ2-1
cdr3_nt: TGTGCCAGCGGGGCCGTTCTGGGGAATGAGCAGTTCTTC
cdr3_aa: CASGAVLGNEQFF

d_call: -
v_call: TRBV7-2
cdr3_length: 11
clone_size: -
j_call: TRBJ2-7
cdr3_nt: TGTGCCAGCAGCAGGGGTAACGAGCAGTACTTC
cdr3_aa: CASSRGNEQYF

d_call: TRBD1
v_call: TRBV6-5
cdr3_length: 15
clone_size: once
j_call: TRBJ2-7
cdr3_nt: TGTGCCAGCAGTTACTCGGACAGGGGATCCTACGAGCAGTACTTC
cdr3_aa: CASSYSDRGSYEQYF

d_call: TRBD1
v_call: TRBV11-2
cdr3_length: 16
clone_size: -
j_call: TRBJ1-2
cdr3_nt: TGTGCCAGCAGCTCAATCATTAGGGGGCCAAACTATGGCTACACCTTC
cdr3_aa: CASSSIIRGPNYGYTF

d_call: TRBD1
v_call: TRBV30
cdr3_length: 14
clone_size: -
j_call: TRBJ2-5
cdr3_nt: TGTGCCTGGAGTGGACAGGGGGCGGGTAAGACCCAGTACTTC
cdr3_aa: CAWSGQGAGKTQYF

d_call: TRBD1
v_call: TRBV7-2
cdr3_length: 15
clone_size: -
j_call: TRBJ1-1
cdr3_nt: TGTGCCAGCAGCCGCGGAGACAGGGGGAACACTGAAGCTTTCTTT
cdr3_aa: CASSRGDRGNTEAFF

d_call: TRBD2
v_call: TRBV30
cdr3_length: 14
clone_size: -
j_call: TRBJ2-2
cdr3_nt: TGTGCCTGGAGGTTAGCGGGGATGACCGGGGAGCTGTTTTTT
cdr3_aa: CAWRLAGMTGELFF

d_call: -
v_call: TRBV5-1
cdr3_length: 13
clone_size: -
j_call: TRBJ2-7
cdr3_nt: TGCGCCAGCAGCTTAGGACAGAACTACGAGCAGTACTTC
cdr3_aa: CASSLGQNYEQYF

d_call: -
v_call: TRBV11-2
cdr3_length: 14
clone_size: -
j_call: TRBJ2-7
cdr3_nt: TGTGCCAGCAGATCACTAAGGGGGGGGACCGAGCAGTACTTC
cdr3_aa: CASRSLRGGTEQYF

d_call: -
v_call: TRBV5-4
cdr3_length: 14
clone_size: -
j_call: TRBJ1-1
cdr3_nt: TGTGCCAGCAGCTTGGGCGGGATGAACACTGAAGCTTTCTTT
cdr3_aa: CASSLGGMNTEAFF

d_call: -
v_call: TRBV7-8
cdr3_length: 13
clone_size: -
j_call: TRBJ1-2
cdr3_nt: TGTGCCAGCAGCTTAGGGCAAAACTATGGCTACACCTTC
cdr3_aa: CASSLGQNYGYTF

d_call: TRBD1
v_call: TRBV2
cdr3_length: 15
clone_size: -
j_call: TRBJ2-7
cdr3_nt: TGTGCCAGCAGCGGCCTTACAGGGGGCTCCTACGAGCAGTACTTC
cdr3_aa: CASSGLTGGSYEQYF

d_call: -
v_call: TRBV7-6
cdr3_length: 16
clone_size: once
j_call: TRBJ2-3
cdr3_nt: TGTGCCAGCAGCTTAGCGGTCGGTGCTAGCACAGATACGCAGTATTTT
cdr3_aa: CASSLAVGASTDTQYF

d_call: TRBD2
v_call: TRBV4-2
cdr3_length: 18
clone_size: -
j_call: TRBJ2-1
cdr3_nt: TGTGCCAGCAGCCAAGATATAAGGGGCGGGGGGGAAAGGGGTGAGCAGTTCTTC
cdr3_aa: CASSQDIRGGGERGEQFF

d_call: -
v_call: TRBV6-6
cdr3_length: 15
clone_size: -
j_call: TRBJ1-4
cdr3_nt: TGTGCCAGCAGTTCCACCAGGGCGATTGGTGAAAAACTGTTTTTT
cdr3_aa: CASSSTRAIGEKLFF

d_call: -
v_call: TRBV5-1
cdr3_length: 13
clone_size: -
j_call: TRBJ2-7
cdr3_nt: TGCGCCAGCAGCTTGTTAGGGAGCTACGAGCAGTACTTC
cdr3_aa: CASSLLGSYEQYF

d_call: -
v_call: TRBV4-1
cdr3_length: 15
clone_size: -
j_call: TRBJ1-4
cdr3_nt: TGCGCCAGCAGCCAAGGGGGGGGCGCGGGGGAAAAACTGTTTTTT
cdr3_aa: CASSQGGGAGEKLFF

d_call: -
v_call: TRBV6-1
cdr3_length: 15
clone_size: -
j_call: TRBJ2-7
cdr3_nt: TGTGCCATCCAGACACACTTCCAGGGGTCCTACGAGCAGTACTTC
cdr3_aa: CAIQTHFQGSYEQYF

d_call: TRBD1
v_call: TRBV27
cdr3_length: 17
clone_size: once
j_call: TRBJ1-6
cdr3_nt: TGTGCCAGCAGTTTATATCTAAGGGGGCGGTATAATTCACCCCTCCACTTT
cdr3_aa: CASSLYLRGRYNSPLHF

d_call: TRBD1
v_call: TRBV29-1
cdr3_length: 14
clone_size: -
j_call: TRBJ1-1
cdr3_nt: TGCAGCGCCGAAACTGGCAGGGGGAATACTGAAGCTTTCTTT
cdr3_aa: CSAETGRGNTEAFF

d_call: -
v_call: TRBV4-1
cdr3_length: 15
clone_size: -
j_call: TRBJ1-2
cdr3_nt: TGCGCCAGCAGCCAAGGGAGCGGGGGGGGAGGTGGCTACACCTTC
cdr3_aa: CASSQGSGGGGGYTF

d_call: -
v_call: TRBV6-5
cdr3_length: 13
clone_size: -
j_call: TRBJ1-1
cdr3_nt: TGTGCCAGCAGTCCTATGCAGGGAACTGAAGCTTTCTTT
cdr3_aa: CASSPMQGTEAFF

d_call: -
v_call: TRBV25-1
cdr3_length: 14
clone_size: -
j_call: TRBJ1-3
cdr3_nt: TGTGCCAGCAGTGCGGCAGGAACTGGAAACACCATATATTTT
cdr3_aa: CASSAAGTGNTIYF

d_call: -
v_call: TRBV15
cdr3_length: 15
clone_size: -
j_call: TRBJ2-5
cdr3_nt: TGTGCCACCAGCAGATCTATAGGGGCGGAAGAGACCCAGTACTTC
cdr3_aa: CATSRSIGAEETQYF

d_call: -
v_call: TRBV11-2
cdr3_length: 14
clone_size: -
j_call: TRBJ2-1
cdr3_nt: TGTGCCAGCAGCACAAGACTAGATAAGAGGGAGCAGTTCTTC
cdr3_aa: CASSTRLDKREQFF

d_call: TRBD1
v_call: TRBV7-9
cdr3_length: 17
clone_size: -
j_call: TRBJ1-5
cdr3_nt: TGTGCCAGCAGCCCAAAACCGAGACAGGGTAGGGATCAGCCCCAGCATTTT
cdr3_aa: CASSPKPRQGRDQPQHF

d_call: -
v_call: TRBV6-1
cdr3_length: 15
clone_size: -
j_call: TRBJ2-1
cdr3_nt: TGTGCCAGCACCGTAGGGGCGGGATACTACAATGAGCAGTTCTTC
cdr3_aa: CASTVGAGYYNEQFF

d_call: -
v_call: TRBV4-1
cdr3_length: 15
clone_size: -
j_call: TRBJ1-5
cdr3_nt: TGCGCCAGCAGCCCCCTGGGACTACTCAATCAGCCCCAGCATTTT
cdr3_aa: CASSPLGLLNQPQHF

d_call: TRBD1
v_call: TRBV5-4
cdr3_length: 15
clone_size: -
j_call: TRBJ2-7
cdr3_nt: TGTGCCAGCAGCCCCTCCGGGACAGGGGTCTACGAGCAGTACTTC
cdr3_aa: CASSPSGTGVYEQYF

d_call: TRBD2
v_call: TRBV13
cdr3_length: 16
clone_size: -
j_call: TRBJ2-1
cdr3_nt: TGTGCCAGCAGCTTAGAGCGGGGGGGCGTCCACAATGAGCAGTTCTTC
cdr3_aa: CASSLERGGVHNEQFF